The 16 T cell receptor beta chains in this list originate from one sample, sequenced in a study of metastatic and nonmetastatic thyroid tumors. Thyroid surgery took place with no prior treatment in any patient. TCRdb reprocessed the PCR reads using MiXCR. The sample records about 33,000 clones, over 15% being singletons. The sample taken for sequencing was blood. These receptors were collected from a male donor with papillary thyroid cancer or a benign thyroid nodule (not recorded which). Some clones in this sample may be carry-over from other donors' samples.

The chain combines TRBV2 with TRBJ2-1; a possible D gene is TRBD2 (5 bases). Trimming took 4 bases from V and 0 from J, leaving 13 bases between them. This CDR3 is built from 16 residues. Germline V gene lookup returns CDR1 SNHLY and CDR2 FYNNEI. For the CDR3, the DNA is TGTGCCAGCAGTGGTGAGGGTGTAGTCTCCTACAATGAGCAGTTCTTC. The encoded protein is CASSGEGVVSYNEQFF.

This clone has ten or more counts. The chain uses TRBV7-6 and TRBJ2-7; D is perhaps TRBD1 or TRBD2 (5 bases each). This CDR3 has 15 amino acids. V lost 5 bases and J lost 4, with 18 bases in between. Per germline, CDR1 SGHVS and CDR2 FNYEAQ. As DNA, the CDR3 is TGTGCCAGCAGCCAAAGCCCGGGACCCCCTTACGAGCAGTACTTC. It translates to CASSQSPGPPYEQYF.

There are a few counts of this clone. The CDR3 bases are TGTGCCAGCAGTTTAATTTCGGCAGGTTACAATGAGCAGTTCTTC. This translates into CASSLISAGYNEQFF. The genes are TRBV27 and TRBJ2-1; D unclear. V was shortened by 2 bases and J by 4 bases, with 12 bases between the two germline ends. CDR3 length: 15 residues. Germline CDR1 MNHEY, CDR2 SMNVEV (reference sequence).

V is TRBV12-3 or TRBV12-4 and J is TRBJ1-6, with D uncertain. Trimming left V 5 bases short and J 11 bases short, with 16 bases between. This CDR3 has 14 residues. The CDR3 spells CASSVRERETPLHF. The CDR3 DNA is TGTGCCAGCAGTGTGCGGGAAAGAGAGACACCCCTCCACTTT.

Ten or more counts support this clone. The J gene is TRBJ1-1, the V gene TRBV7-2; D call uncertain. Trimming shortened V by 1 base and J by 5 bases, and 11 bases separated the two germline ends. Germline CDR1 SGHTA, CDR2 FQGNSA. There are 14 residues in the CDR3. The CDR3 here is CASSLEGWGTEAFF. CDR3 bases: TGTGCCAGCAGCTTAGAGGGTTGGGGAACTGAAGCTTTCTTT.

In this sample, this clone turned up many times. The rearrangement joins TRBV27 to TRBJ2-3; TRBD2 aligns across 8 bases. This CDR3 spans 15 amino acids. Germline trimming cut 2 bases from V and 8 bases from J; bases unmatched to any gene: 9. The germline V gene has CDR1 MNHEY and CDR2 SMNVEV (reference sequence). As DNA, the CDR3 is TGTGCCAGCAGTTTAATCGGGGGGGCACGCAGTACGCAGTATTTT. This codes for CASSLIGGARSTQYF.

Concerning this clone itself: A much larger clonotype is one base distant, so this may be a read error. This specimen includes other DNA sequences encoding the same CDR3. The rearrangement uses TRBV7-6 and TRBJ2-3; no clear D. The germline gives CDR1 SGHVS, CDR2 FNYEAQ. CDR3 length: 11 residues. The CDR3 DNA sequence: TGTGCCAGCAGCCGTTGGGATACGCAGTATTTC. This codes for CASSRWDTQYF.

By share of the sample, this clone is medium-sized. V usage is TRBV28 and J usage is TRBJ2-7, with D maybe TRBD1 (5 bases). The V end was cut by 2 bases, the J end by 5 bases, with 16 bases between. The CDR3 loop spans 15 amino acids. Germline CDR1 and CDR2: MDHEN and SYDVKM. The CDR3 DNA follows: TGTGCCAGCAGTTTAGGTTCACAGGCGAGTAACGAGCAGTACTTC. Translating it yields CASSLGSQASNEQYF.

Concerning this clone: Sequence at one end of the junction differs from germline and may be a read error. This rearrangement joins TRBV28 to TRBJ2-5, with 7 bases matching TRBD2. There are 17 residues in the CDR3. Germline V CDR1 and CDR2: MDHEN, SYDVKM. This CDR3 reads CASTKRGMGNDQETQYF. DNA for the CDR3: TGTGCCAGCACCAAGCGGGGTATGGGTAACGACCAAGAGACTCAGTACTTC.

This clone was counted at least ten times. V is TRBV7-9 and J is TRBJ1-4; a weak D match, TRBD1 (5 bases). Germline lookup yields CDR1 SEHNR and CDR2 FQNEAQ (reference sequence). There are 14 residues in the CDR3. The ends were cut back, 5 bases at V and 8 bases at J, with 15 bases in the middle. The CDR3 region is CASSPGGGSEKLFF. Written as DNA, the CDR3 is TGTGCCAGCAGCCCGGGTGGGGGTAGCGAAAAACTGTTTTTT. Together with reference TRBV7-9 and TRBJ1-4, the CDR3 gives the full variable domain: DTGVSQNPRHKITKRGQNVTFRCDPISEHNRLYWYRQTLGQGPEFLTYFQNEAQLEKSRLLSDRFSAERPKGSFSTLEIQRTEQGDSAMYLCASSPGGGSEKLFFGSGTQLSVL.

This clone has ten or more counts. The chain links TRBV2 to TRBJ1-6; no firm D call. From germline, CDR1 is SNHLY and CDR2 FYNNEI. This CDR3 comprises 14 residues. V lost 8 bases and J 3 bases, leaving 11 bases between the germline ends. CDR3 in DNA: TGTGCCAGCTATACCGGGATCTATAATTCACCCCTCCACTTT. Its protein is CASYTGIYNSPLHF.

This clone was seen many times. The CDR3 bases are TGCAGCGTTGGGGGGACAGGGTACTACGAGCAGTACTTC. Amino acids: CSVGGTGYYEQYF. The V call is TRBV29-1, the J call TRBJ2-7; 9 nucleotides agree with TRBD1. The germline V gene encodes CDR1 SQVTM and CDR2 ANQGSEA. The CDR3 is 13 amino acids. Germline trimming cut 4 bases from V and 3 bases from J; bases unmatched to any gene: 4.

The gene calls are TRBV6-1 and TRBJ1-3; 7 bases fit TRBD1. The germline gives CDR1 MNHNS, CDR2 SASEGT. J lost 0 bases, V lost 7 bases, and 12 bases had no gene match. The CDR3 has 17 amino acids. The CDR3 here is CASTPARGQISGNTIYF. The CDR3, as DNA: TGTGCCAGCACTCCTGCTAGGGGACAGATCTCTGGAAACACCATATATTTT.

On this clone itself: Just one base apart from a much larger clone, this may be a read error. The CDR3 here is CASILDLYEQYF. Written as DNA, the CDR3 is TGTGCCAGCATCTTAGATCTTTACGAGCAGTACTTC. V is TRBV11-3 and J is TRBJ2-7; D call uncertain. Germline lookup yields CDR1 SGHNT and CDR2 YENEEA. This CDR3 contains 12 residues. The full variable domain, with the rest looked up from reference TRBV11-3 and TRBJ2-7, is EAGVVQSPRYKIIEKKQPVAFWCNPISGHNTLYWYLQNLGQGPELLIRYENEEAVDDSQLPKDRFSAERLKGVDSTLKIQPAELGDSAVYLCASILDLYEQYFGPGTRLTVT.

This clone has a count of ten or more. Different DNA sequences within this sample yield the same CDR3. The chain recombines TRBV10-3 with TRBJ2-7; 7 bases map to TRBD1. Germline V gene data show CDR1 as ENHRY and CDR2 as SYGVKD. V was pared by 6 bases and J by 3 bases, with 5 bases of the junction left unmatched. The CDR3 spans 13 residues. CDR3 coding DNA: TGTGCCATCAGCCGGGACAGAGGCTACGAGCAGTACTTC. It translates to CAISRDRGYEQYF.

This clone was counted many times. The chain uses TRBV19 and TRBJ1-1, with D perhaps TRBD1 (5 bases). In germline, CDR1 is LNHDA, CDR2 SQIVND (reference sequence). V was trimmed by 4 bases and J by 3 bases, leaving 12 bases between them. This CDR3 is 14 amino acids long. In nucleotides, the CDR3 is TGTGCCAGTAGTACGTGGGGGGGGGACACTGAAGCTTTCTTT. Translating it yields CASSTWGGDTEAFF.